What follows describes a single T cell receptor (beta chain). This sample also contains other DNA sequences that code for the same CDR3. The ends lost 0 bases at V and 6 bases at J; junction bases unmatched: 8. CDR3 length equals 16 residues. Germline assignment: CDR1 SGHNT and CDR2 YYREEE (reference sequence). Only in-frame clones appear in the TCRdb table, and some are missing; sequencing was by immunoSEQ multiplex PCR. The sample lists over a million clones; around 98.5% were seen once. This entry is derived from a study of shared clonotypes between healthy human individuals. The chain joins TRBV5-4 to TRBJ2-1; 8 nucleotides match TRBD2. Sequencing used naive CD4+ T cells sorted from blood. Regarding subset: CD45RA+ positively selected. This receptor was taken from a man aged 25-45 years in good health. The CDR3 coding sequence is TGTGCCAGCAGCTTGGCCCTAGCGGGCGGGTTCAATGAGCAGTTCTTC. Its protein is CASSLALAGGFNEQFF.